A selection of T cell receptor beta chains follows, all from one sample in a study of T-cell reconstitution after alpha-beta-depleted transplantation in children. In TCRdb, the PCR reads were re-called with MiXCR into one record per CDR3 protein. This table has about 270,000 distinct CDR3 sequences, 9.5% to 10% appearing once. The sample in question was PBMCs from the stem cell graft donor, obtained from the stem cell graft. All receptors derive from a human donor who donated a stem cell graft to a child with SCID. Both conserved end residues are part of each CDR3. Clone size, where shown, is once, few, many, or a class for clones that have expanded.

TRBV5-1 many CASSLGLAKNIQYF
TRBV10-1 many CASSEQYFGQYF
TRBV14 - CASSRLTGETQYF
TRBV5-1 few CASHTAQGPNNEQFF
TRBV7-9 few CASSLGSVAEQYF
TRBV5-1 few CASSLDSGGLPYEQYF
TRBV5-1 few CASSLDLGVEQYF
TRBV5-1 - CASSSGLAGETQYF
TRBV10-3 few CAIGDFTANYEQYF
TRBV7-7 - CASSLGLAGSNEQFF
TRBV7-2 - CASSLAGQGSAFF
TRBV5-8 many CASSLNRGITGELFF
TRBV14 few CASSRPGGLTSTDTQYF
TRBV12-3/TRBV12-4 - CASSSWPPAGRDYEQYF
TRBV7-6 - CASSLMSGPSYNEQFF
TRBV7-8 - CASSLAGAAFNSPLHF
TRBV7-6 few CASSIGTDFKQYF
TRBV20-1 many CSAAEGFQAFF
TRBV5-1 - CASSIAPLQETQYF
TRBV7-9 - CASSLMVGTYNEQFF
TRBV14 few CASSQVRTGELFF
TRBV2 - CASSEGVIEQFF
TRBV7-2 few CASSLAPSRVWVDF
TRBV5-1 many CASSLAGNTGELFF
TRBV18 - CASSPSGDEKYF
TRBV5-6 few CASSGGSGWDQETQYF
TRBV20-1 - CSAGEGSSYNEQFF
TRBV7-2 - CASSPERGRRNYGYTF
TRBV6-5 few CASSYPGDTEAFF
TRBV7-9 - CASRSDSSSGNTIYF
TRBV29-1 few CSVEDRYNEQFF
TRBV10-3 few CAISGGTQTYEQYF
TRBV7-2 - CASSAPGQGKYEQYF
TRBV7-3 once CASSLWRGGGLDFNEQFF
TRBV20-1 - CSARGALAKNIQYF
TRBV5-6 many CASSYSTHQYF
TRBV29-1 - CSVDSGYEQYF
TRBV5-1 - CASSLYSSYEQYF
TRBV5-1 - CASRQGNEQFF
TRBV5-1 few CASVHGTGGTANTEAFF
TRBV5-1 many CASSLSGRGRVNGELFF
TRBV4-1 few CASSQEMYGDTQYF
TRBV4-1 - CASSQEGRYNEQFF
TRBV24-1 - CATSDADREQYF
TRBV10-2 many CASSGSGGAGGLYNEQFF
TRBV4-1 - CASSQAPGTVSYEQYF
TRBV7-2 few CASSSYNYGYTF
TRBV11-2 - CASSPDPFSETQYF
TRBV12-3/TRBV12-4 - CASSQGPLREQYF
TRBV6-6 - CASSYSDLEQYF
TRBV4-1 - CASSFWTGGTETKYF